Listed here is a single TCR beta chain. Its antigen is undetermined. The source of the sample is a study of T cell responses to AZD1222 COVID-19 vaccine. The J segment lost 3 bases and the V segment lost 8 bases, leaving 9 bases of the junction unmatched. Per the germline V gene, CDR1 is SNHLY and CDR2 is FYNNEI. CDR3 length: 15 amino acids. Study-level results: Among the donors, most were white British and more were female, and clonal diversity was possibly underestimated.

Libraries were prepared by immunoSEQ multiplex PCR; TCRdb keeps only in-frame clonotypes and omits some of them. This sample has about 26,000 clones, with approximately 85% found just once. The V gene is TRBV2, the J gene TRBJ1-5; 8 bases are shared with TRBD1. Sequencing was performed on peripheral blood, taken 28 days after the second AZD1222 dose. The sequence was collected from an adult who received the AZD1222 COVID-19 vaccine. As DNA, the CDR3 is TGTGCCAGCTGCGAAATGACAGGGGCCAATCAGCCCCAGCATTTT. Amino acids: CASCEMTGANQPQHF. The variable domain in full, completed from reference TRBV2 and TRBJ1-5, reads EPEVTQTPSHQVTQMGQEVILRCVPISNHLYFYWYRQILGQKVEFLVSFYNNEISEKSEIFDDQFSVERPDGSNFTLKIRSTKLEDSAMYFCASCEMTGANQPQHFGDGTRLSIL.